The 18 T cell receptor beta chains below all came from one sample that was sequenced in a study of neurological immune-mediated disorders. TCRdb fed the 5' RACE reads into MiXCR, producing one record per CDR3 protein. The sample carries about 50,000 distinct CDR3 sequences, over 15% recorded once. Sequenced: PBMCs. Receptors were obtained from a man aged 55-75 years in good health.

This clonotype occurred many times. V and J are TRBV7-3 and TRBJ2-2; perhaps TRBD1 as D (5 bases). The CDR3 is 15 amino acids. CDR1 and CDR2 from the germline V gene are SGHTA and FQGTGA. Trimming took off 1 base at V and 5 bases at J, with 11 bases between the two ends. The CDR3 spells CASSLIPGATGELFF. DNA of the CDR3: TGTGCCAGCAGCTTAATACCTGGGGCTACCGGGGAGCTGTTTTTT.

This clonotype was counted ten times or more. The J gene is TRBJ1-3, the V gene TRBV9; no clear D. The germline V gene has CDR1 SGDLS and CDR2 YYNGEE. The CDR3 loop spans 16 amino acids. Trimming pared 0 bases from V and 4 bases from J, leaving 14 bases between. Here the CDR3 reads CASSVEGKVYGNTIYF. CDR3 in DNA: TGTGCCAGCAGCGTAGAAGGGAAAGTTTACGGAAACACCATATATTTT.

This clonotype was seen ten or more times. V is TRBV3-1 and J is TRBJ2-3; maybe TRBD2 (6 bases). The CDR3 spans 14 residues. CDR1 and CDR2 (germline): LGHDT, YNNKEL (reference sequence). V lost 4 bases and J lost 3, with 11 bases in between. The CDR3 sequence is CASSPRGRTDTQYF. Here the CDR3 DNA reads TGTGCCAGCAGCCCCCGAGGGAGGACAGATACGCAGTATTTT.

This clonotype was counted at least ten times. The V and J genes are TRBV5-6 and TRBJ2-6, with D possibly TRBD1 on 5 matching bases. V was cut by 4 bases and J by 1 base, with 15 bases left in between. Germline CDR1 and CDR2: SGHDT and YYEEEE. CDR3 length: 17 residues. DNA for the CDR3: TGTGCCAGCAGCCTGGGGCCCCACAGGTCTGGGGCCAACGTCCTGACTTTC. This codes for CASSLGPHRSGANVLTF.

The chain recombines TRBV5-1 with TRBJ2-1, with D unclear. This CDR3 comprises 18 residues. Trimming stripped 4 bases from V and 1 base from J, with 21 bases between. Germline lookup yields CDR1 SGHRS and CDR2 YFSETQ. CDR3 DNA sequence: TGCGCCAGCAGCCTTAGACATGGGTGCGAACGGTCCTACAATGAGCAGTTCTTC. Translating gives CASSLRHGCERSYNEQFF.

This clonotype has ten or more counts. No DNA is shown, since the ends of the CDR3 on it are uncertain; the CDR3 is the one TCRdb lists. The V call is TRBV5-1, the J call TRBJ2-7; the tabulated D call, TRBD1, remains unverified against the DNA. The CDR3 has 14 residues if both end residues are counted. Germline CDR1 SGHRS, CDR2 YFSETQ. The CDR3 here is CASSLDSGQGEQYF.

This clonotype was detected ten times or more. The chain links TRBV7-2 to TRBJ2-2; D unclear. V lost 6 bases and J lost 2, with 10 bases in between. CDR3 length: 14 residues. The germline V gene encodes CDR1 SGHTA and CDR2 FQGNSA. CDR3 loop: CASSPQINTGELFF. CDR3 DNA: TGTGCCAGCAGTCCACAGATTAACACCGGGGAGCTGTTTTTT.

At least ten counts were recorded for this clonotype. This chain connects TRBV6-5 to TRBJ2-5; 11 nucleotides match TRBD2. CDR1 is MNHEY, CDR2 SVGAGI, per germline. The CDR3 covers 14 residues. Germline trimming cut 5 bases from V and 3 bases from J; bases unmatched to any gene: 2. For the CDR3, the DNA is TGTGCCAGCAGTCCACTAGCGGGAGAAGAGACCCAGTACTTC. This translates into CASSPLAGEETQYF.

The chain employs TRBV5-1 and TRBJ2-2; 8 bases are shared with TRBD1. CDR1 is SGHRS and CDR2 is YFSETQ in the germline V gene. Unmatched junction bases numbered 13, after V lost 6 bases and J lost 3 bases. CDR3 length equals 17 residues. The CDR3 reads CASMSSQGAQDTGELFF. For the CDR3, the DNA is TGCGCCAGCATGTCCTCTCAGGGGGCTCAGGACACCGGGGAGCTGTTTTTT.

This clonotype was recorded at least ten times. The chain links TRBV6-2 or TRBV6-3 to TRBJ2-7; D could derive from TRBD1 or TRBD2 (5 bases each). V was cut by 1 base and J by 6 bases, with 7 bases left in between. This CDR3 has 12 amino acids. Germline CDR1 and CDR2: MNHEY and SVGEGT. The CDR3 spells CASSYYGGEQYF. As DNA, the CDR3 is TGTGCCAGCAGTTACTATGGGGGCGAGCAGTACTTC.

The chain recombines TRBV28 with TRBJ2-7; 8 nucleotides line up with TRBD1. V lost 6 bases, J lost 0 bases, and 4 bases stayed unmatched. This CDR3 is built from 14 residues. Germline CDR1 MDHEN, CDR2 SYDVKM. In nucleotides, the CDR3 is TGTGCCAGCAGAAGGACAGGGAACTCCTACGAGCAGTACTTC. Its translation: CASRRTGNSYEQYF. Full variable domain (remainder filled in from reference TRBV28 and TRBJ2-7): DVKVTQSSRYLVKRTGEKVFLECVQDMDHENMFWYRQDPGLGLRLIYFSYDVKMKEKGDIPEGYSVSREKKERFSLILESASTNQTSMYLCASRRTGNSYEQYFGPGTRLTVT.

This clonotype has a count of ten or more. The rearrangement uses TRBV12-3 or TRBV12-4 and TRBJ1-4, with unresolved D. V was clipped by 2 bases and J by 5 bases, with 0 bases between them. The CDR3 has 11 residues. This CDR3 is CASSLNEKLFF. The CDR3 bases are TGTGCCAGCAGTTTAAATGAAAAACTGTTTTTT.

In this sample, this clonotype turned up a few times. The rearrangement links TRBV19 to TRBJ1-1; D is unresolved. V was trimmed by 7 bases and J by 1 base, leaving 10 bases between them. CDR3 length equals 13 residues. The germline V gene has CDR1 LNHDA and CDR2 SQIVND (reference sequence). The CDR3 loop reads CASKLQANTEAFF. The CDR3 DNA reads TGTGCCAGTAAATTGCAGGCGAACACTGAAGCTTTCTTT.

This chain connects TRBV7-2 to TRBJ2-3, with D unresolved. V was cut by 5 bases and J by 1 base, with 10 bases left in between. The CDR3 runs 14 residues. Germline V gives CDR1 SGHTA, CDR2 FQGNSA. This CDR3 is CASSDPRGTDTQYF. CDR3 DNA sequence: TGTGCCAGCAGCGACCCGAGAGGCACAGATACGCAGTATTTT.

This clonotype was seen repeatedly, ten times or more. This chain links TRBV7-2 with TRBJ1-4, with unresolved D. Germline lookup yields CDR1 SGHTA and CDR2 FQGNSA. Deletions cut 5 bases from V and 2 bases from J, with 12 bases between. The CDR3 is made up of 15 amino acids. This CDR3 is CASSTQATTNEKLFF. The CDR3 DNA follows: TGTGCCAGCAGCACTCAGGCGACTACTAATGAAAAACTGTTTTTT.

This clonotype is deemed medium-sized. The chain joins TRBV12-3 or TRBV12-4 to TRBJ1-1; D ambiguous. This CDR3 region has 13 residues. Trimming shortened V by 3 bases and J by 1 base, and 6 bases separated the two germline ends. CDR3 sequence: CASSFGENTEAFF. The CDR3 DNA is TGTGCCAGCAGTTTCGGAGAGAACACTGAAGCTTTCTTT.

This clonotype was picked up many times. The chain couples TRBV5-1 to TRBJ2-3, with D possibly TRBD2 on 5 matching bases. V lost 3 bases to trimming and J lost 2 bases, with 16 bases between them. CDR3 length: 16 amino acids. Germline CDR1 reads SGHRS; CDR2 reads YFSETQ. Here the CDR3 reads CASSWTPLAPTDTQYF. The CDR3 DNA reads TGCGCCAGCAGCTGGACCCCCCTAGCCCCCACAGATACGCAGTATTTT.

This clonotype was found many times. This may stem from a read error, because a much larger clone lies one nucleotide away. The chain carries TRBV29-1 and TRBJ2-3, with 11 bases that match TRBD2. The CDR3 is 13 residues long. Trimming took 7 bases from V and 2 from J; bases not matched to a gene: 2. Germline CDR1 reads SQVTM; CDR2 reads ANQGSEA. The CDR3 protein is CSAGLAATDTQYF. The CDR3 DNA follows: TGCAGCGCGGGACTAGCGGCCACAGATACGCAGTATTTT.